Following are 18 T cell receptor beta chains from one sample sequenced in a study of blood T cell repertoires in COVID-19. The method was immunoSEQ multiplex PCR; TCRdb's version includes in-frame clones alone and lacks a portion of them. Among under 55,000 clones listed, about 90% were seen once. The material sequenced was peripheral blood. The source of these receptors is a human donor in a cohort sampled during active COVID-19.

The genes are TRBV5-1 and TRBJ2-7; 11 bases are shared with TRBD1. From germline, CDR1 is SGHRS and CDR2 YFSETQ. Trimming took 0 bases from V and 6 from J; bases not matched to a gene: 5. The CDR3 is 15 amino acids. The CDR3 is CASSLGGQGATEQYF. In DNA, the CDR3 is TGCGCCAGCAGCTTGGGCGGACAGGGGGCGACCGAGCAGTACTTC.

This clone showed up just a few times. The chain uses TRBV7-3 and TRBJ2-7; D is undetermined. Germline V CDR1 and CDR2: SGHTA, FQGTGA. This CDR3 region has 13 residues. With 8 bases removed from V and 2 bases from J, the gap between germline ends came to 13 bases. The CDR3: CASAEELPYEQYF. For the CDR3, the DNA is TGTGCCAGCGCCGAGGAGTTACCCTACGAGCAGTACTTC. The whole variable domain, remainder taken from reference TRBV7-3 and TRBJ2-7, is GAGVSQTPSNKVTEKGKYVELRCDPISGHTALYWYRQSLGQGPEFLIYFQGTGAADDSGLPNDRFFAVRPEGSVSTLKIQRTERGDSAVYLCASAEELPYEQYFGPGTRLTVT.

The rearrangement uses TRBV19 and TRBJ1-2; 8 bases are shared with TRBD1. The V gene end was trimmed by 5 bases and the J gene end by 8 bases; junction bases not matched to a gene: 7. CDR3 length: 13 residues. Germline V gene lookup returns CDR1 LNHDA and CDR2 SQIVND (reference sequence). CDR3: CASSSAGGRGYTF. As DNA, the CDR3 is TGTGCCAGTAGTTCGGCAGGGGGCAGAGGCTACACCTTC.

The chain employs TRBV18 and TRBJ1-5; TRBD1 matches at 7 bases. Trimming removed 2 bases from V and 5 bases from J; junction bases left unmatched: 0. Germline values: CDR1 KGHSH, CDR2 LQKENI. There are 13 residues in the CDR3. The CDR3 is CASSPTGDQPQHF. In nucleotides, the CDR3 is TGTGCCAGCTCACCAACAGGGGATCAGCCCCAGCATTTT.

CDR3 sequence: CASSPQENYGYTF. The CDR3 nucleotides are TGTGCCAGCAGCCCGCAGGAAAACTATGGCTACACCTTC. The chain couples TRBV11-2 to TRBJ1-2; D gene ambiguous. Trimming pared 5 bases from V and 2 bases from J, leaving 9 bases between. CDR3 length: 13 amino acids. CDR1 and CDR2 (germline): SGHAT, FQNNGV.

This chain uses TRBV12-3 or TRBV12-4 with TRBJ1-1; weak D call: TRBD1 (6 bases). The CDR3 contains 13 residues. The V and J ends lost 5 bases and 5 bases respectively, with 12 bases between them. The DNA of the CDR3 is TGTGCCAGCAGTCCACAGGGAGAAACTGAAGCTTTCTTT. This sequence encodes CASSPQGETEAFF.

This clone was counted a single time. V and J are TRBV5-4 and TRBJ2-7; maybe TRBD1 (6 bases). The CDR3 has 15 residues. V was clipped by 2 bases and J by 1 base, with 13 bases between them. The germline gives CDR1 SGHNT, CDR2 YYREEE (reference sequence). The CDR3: CASSFADRASYEQYF. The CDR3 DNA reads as TGTGCCAGCAGCTTCGCGGACAGAGCATCCTACGAGCAGTACTTC. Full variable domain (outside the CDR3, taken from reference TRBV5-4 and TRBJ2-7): ETGVTQSPTHLIKTRGQQVTLRCSSQSGHNTVSWYQQALGQGPQFIFQYYREEENGRGNFPPRFSGLQFPNYSSELNVNALELDDSALYLCASSFADRASYEQYFGPGTRLTVT.

The CDR3 here is CASSPSGVTGELFF. In DNA form, the CDR3 reads TGTGCCAGCAGCCCATCAGGTGTTACCGGGGAGCTGTTTTTT. The gene calls are TRBV11-3 and TRBJ2-2; D gene unclear. CDR1 is SGHNT, CDR2 YENEEA, per germline. This CDR3 has 14 residues. Trimming cost V 5 bases and J 5 bases, with 12 bases left between them.

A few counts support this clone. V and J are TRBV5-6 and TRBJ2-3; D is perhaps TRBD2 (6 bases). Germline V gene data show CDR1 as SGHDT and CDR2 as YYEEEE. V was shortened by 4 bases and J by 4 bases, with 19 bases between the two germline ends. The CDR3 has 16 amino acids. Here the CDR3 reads CASSRGVGGGADTQYF. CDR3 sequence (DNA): TGTGCCAGCAGCAGGGGAGTCGGGGGTGGGGCAGATACGCAGTATTTT.

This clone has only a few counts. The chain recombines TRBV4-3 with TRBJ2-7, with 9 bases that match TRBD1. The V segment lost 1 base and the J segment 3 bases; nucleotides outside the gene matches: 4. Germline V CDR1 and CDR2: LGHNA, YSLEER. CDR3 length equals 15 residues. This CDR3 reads CASSQVAGQGYEQYF. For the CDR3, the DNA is TGCGCCAGCAGCCAAGTGGCGGGACAGGGCTACGAGCAGTACTTC.

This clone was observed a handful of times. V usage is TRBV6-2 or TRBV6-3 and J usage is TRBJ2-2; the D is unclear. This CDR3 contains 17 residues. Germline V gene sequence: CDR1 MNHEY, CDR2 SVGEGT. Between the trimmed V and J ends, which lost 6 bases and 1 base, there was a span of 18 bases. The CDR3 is CASSYRSRTRNTGELFF. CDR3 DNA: TGTGCCAGCAGCTATCGTAGCCGAACACGGAACACCGGGGAGCTGTTTTTT.

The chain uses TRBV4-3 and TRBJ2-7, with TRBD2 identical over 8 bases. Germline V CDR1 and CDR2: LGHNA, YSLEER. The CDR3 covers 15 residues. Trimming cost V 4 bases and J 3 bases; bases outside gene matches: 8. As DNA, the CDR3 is TGCGCCAGCAGCCCTGGGCTAGCGGGTTACTACGAGCAGTACTTC. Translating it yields CASSPGLAGYYEQYF.

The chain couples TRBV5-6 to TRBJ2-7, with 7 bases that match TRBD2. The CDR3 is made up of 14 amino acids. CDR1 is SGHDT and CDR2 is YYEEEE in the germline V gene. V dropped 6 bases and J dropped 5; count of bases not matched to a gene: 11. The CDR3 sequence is CASILGGEVHEQYF. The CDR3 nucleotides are TGTGCCAGCATCCTTGGGGGGGAGGTCCACGAGCAGTACTTC.

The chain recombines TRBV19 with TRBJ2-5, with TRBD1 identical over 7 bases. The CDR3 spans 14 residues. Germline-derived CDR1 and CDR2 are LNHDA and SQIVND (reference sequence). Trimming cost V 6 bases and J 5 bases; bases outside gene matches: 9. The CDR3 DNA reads TGTGCCAGTAGGAACAGGGGATTCCGGGAGACCCAGTACTTC. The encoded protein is CASRNRGFRETQYF.

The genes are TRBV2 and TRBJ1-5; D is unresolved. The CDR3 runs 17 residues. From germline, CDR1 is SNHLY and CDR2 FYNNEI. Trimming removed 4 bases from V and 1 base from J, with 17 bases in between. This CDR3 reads CASSGSGGSISNQPQHF. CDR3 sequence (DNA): TGTGCCAGCAGTGGGTCTGGAGGGTCTATCAGCAATCAGCCCCAGCATTTT.

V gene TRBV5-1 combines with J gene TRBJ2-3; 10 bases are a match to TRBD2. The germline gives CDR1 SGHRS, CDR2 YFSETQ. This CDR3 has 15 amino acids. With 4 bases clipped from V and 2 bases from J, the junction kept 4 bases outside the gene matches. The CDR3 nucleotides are TGCGCCAGCAGCCCTACTAGCGGGGTCACAGATACGCAGTATTTT. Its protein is CASSPTSGVTDTQYF.

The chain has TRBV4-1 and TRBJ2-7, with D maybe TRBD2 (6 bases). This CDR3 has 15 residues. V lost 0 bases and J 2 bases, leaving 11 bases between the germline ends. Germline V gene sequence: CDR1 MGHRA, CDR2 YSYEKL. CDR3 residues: CASSQDPGLPYEQYF. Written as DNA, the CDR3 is TGCGCCAGCAGCCAAGACCCGGGACTTCCCTACGAGCAGTACTTC.

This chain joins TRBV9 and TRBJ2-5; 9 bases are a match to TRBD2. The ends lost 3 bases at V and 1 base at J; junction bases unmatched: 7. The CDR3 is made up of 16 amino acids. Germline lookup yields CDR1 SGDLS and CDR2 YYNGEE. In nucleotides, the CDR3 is TGTGCCAGCAGCGAGGCAGCGGGGGGCCTCCAAGAGACCCAGTACTTC. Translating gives CASSEAAGGLQETQYF.